This entry lists 26 T cell receptor beta chains sequenced from one sample in a study of tumor and adjacent non-tumor tissue in lung cancer. The template was RNA from unsorted bulk tissue. A modified ARM-PCR protocol with three rounds of nested PCR amplified TCRbeta. In TCRdb, the multiplex PCR reads were re-called with MiXCR into one record per CDR3 protein. The sample lists 100,000 to 150,000 distinct CDR3 sequences, approximately 71% occurring once. The sequencing input was lung tumor tissue. These receptors came from a man under 40 with non-small cell lung cancer.

Remarks on this clonotype: Germline is not matched at one junction end, which may reflect a read error. CDR3 DNA sequence: TGTGTCAGCAGCCAAGAATGGGGCGACACCGGGGAGCTGTTTTTT. Translating it yields CVSSQEWGDTGELFF. V and J are TRBV4-2 and TRBJ2-2; D perhaps matches TRBD1 (5 bases). The germline CDR1 and CDR2 sequences are LGHNA and YNFKEQ. The CDR3 sequence is 15 residues long.

With regard to this clonotype: A much larger clone lies a single base off, so this may be a read error. J is TRBJ1-1 and V is TRBV6-1; D is unclear. Germline V gene lookup returns CDR1 MNHNS and CDR2 SASEGT. This CDR3 contains 13 residues. V gave up 1 base and J gave up 5 bases, with 8 bases separating them. CDR3 DNA sequence: TGTGCCAGCAGTGAAGTGAGGAGAACTGAAGCTTTCTTT. Its protein product is CASSEVRRTEAFF.

This clonotype was observed a single time. The germline gene is not matched at one end of the junction; a read error may be the cause. The chain combines TRBV20-1 with TRBJ2-2; a possible D gene is TRBD2 (6 bases). CDR1 and CDR2 (germline): DFQATT, SNEGSKA (reference sequence). CDR3 size: 16 residues. CDR3: CNAAGMAATNSGELFF. The CDR3 nucleotides are TGCAATGCGGCGGGGATGGCAGCAACGAACAGCGGGGAGCTGTTTTTT.

There are many counts of this clonotype. The chain uses TRBV7-8 and TRBJ2-3, with D perhaps TRBD1 (7 bases). In germline, CDR1 is SGHVS, CDR2 FQNEAQ. The V and J ends lost 6 bases and 6 bases respectively, with 19 bases between them. This CDR3 region has 15 residues. The CDR3 loop reads CASRPTGEQGDTQYF. CDR3 in DNA: TGTGCCAGCAGACCCACGGGGGAACAGGGGGATACGCAGTATTTT.

As to this clonotype: A much larger clone lies one base from this, so it may be a read error. V and J are TRBV10-3 and TRBJ2-7, with 9 positions matching TRBD2. The CDR3 spans 11 residues. CDR1 is ENHRY, CDR2 SYGVKD, per germline. With V trimmed by 9 bases and J by 7 bases, 4 bases remained unmatched. CDR3 sequence reads: CAIGTSREQYF. Here the CDR3 DNA reads TGTGCCATTGGGACTAGCAGGGAGCAGTACTTC.

Regarding this clonotype: A much more abundant neighbour one base away suggests this may be a read error. The CDR3 loop is CVSTDRQLSYEQYF. The CDR3 bases are TGTGTCAGCACTGATAGACAGCTCTCCTACGAGCAGTACTTC. V is TRBV12-3 or TRBV12-4 and J is TRBJ2-7, with D tentatively TRBD1 (5 bases). CDR3 length: 14 residues.

About this clonotype: Germline is not matched at one junction end, which may reflect a read error. V is TRBV11-3 and J is TRBJ2-1, with a possible D match to TRBD1 (6 bases). Germline V gene lookup returns CDR1 SGHNT and CDR2 YENEEA. The CDR3 has 14 residues. The CDR3 region has the DNA TGTGCCAGCAACTTCTGGGGGCCCGGCAATAAGCAGTTCTTC. Its protein is CASNFWGPGNKQFF.

At least ten counts were recorded for this clonotype. V gene TRBV20-1 combines with J gene TRBJ1-4; TRBD1 agrees at 7 bases. This CDR3 has 15 amino acids. The V segment lost 6 bases and the J segment 7 bases; nucleotides outside the gene matches: 14. Per the germline V gene, CDR1 is DFQATT and CDR2 is SNEGSKA (reference sequence). In DNA form, the CDR3 reads TGCAGTGCGGGAAGGGGTGGCAGGGACAGTGAAAAACTGTTTTTT. Translating it yields CSAGRGGRDSEKLFF.

As regards this clonotype: A single base separates this from a much larger clone, so it may be a read error. V usage is TRBV4-3 and J usage is TRBJ2-7; TRBD2 matches 7 bases. CDR3 size: 15 residues. Germline V lookup: CDR1 LGHNA, CDR2 YSLEER. The CDR3 spells CANSQGEGSSYEQYF. CDR3 sequence (DNA): TGCGCCAACAGCCAAGGGGAGGGAAGCTCCTACGAGCAGTACTTC.

CDR3 protein: CAWSAGPAPYYEQYF. CDR3 coding DNA: TGTGCCTGGAGTGCGGGCCCCGCCCCATACTACGAGCAGTACTTC. The J gene is TRBJ2-7, the V gene TRBV30; D not resolved. Germline CDR1 is GTSNPN and CDR2 is SVGIG (reference sequence). The CDR3 sequence is 15 residues long. V was shortened by 1 base and J by 3 bases, with 16 bases between the two germline ends. Full variable domain (remainder filled in from reference TRBV30 and TRBJ2-7): SQTIHQWPATLVQPVGSPLSLECTVEGTSNPNLYWYRQAAGRGLQLLFYSVGIGQISSEVPQNLSASRPQDRQFILSSKKLLLSDSGFYLCAWSAGPAPYYEQYFGPGTRLTVT.

This clonotype came up once. A read error is possible here, since a much larger clone lies one base away. The V and J genes are TRBV12-5 and TRBJ2-3; a possible D gene is TRBD1 (6 bases). Germline V lookup: CDR1 LGHNT, CDR2 FRNRAP. V lost 5 bases and J lost 2, with 8 bases in between. The CDR3 is made up of 13 amino acids. CDR3: CASGRTDTDTQYF. The CDR3 nucleotides read TGTGCTAGTGGTCGGACAGACACAGATACGCAGTATTTT.

This clonotype occurred once. Germline and junction disagree at one end, which may indicate a read error. The chain's CDR3 is CAGSHPGHQEIQYF. CDR3 DNA sequence: TGCGCCGGCAGCCACCCGGGACATCAAGAGATCCAGTACTTC. This rearrangement joins TRBV4-1 to TRBJ2-5, with D perhaps matching TRBD1 (6 bases). Per the germline V gene, CDR1 is MGHRA and CDR2 is YSYEKL. The CDR3 runs 14 residues.

A remark on this clonotype: A much more abundant neighbour one base away suggests this may be a read error. The V gene is TRBV20-1, the J gene TRBJ2-7; 7 bases map to TRBD2. With 2 bases clipped from V and 6 bases from J, the junction kept 13 bases outside the gene matches. Germline V lookup: CDR1 DFQATT, CDR2 SNEGSKA (reference sequence). This CDR3 comprises 15 residues. CDR3 in amino acids: CSARPPLAIGAEQYF. The CDR3 DNA follows: TGCAGTGCTAGACCCCCACTAGCGATCGGGGCCGAGCAGTACTTC.

The rearrangement joins TRBV5-6 to TRBJ2-1; D gene unclear. CDR3 length: 13 residues. Deletions cut 6 bases from V and 7 bases from J, with 14 bases between. Germline assignment: CDR1 SGHDT and CDR2 YYEEEE. CDR3 coding DNA: TGTGCCAGCAACCGAGTAAGCGAGAATGAGCAGTTCTTC. Translated, it gives CASNRVSENEQFF.

Note on this clonotype: Being one base from a much bigger clone, this may be a read error. The chain is built from TRBV20-1 and TRBJ1-4; no clear D. CDR1 and CDR2 from the germline V gene are DFQATT and SNEGSKA (reference sequence). The CDR3 has 13 residues. The ends were cut back, 4 bases at V and 6 bases at J, with 12 bases in the middle. The CDR3 protein is CSATGSWDEKLFF. The CDR3 nucleotides read TGCAGTGCTACAGGTTCTTGGGATGAAAAACTGTTTTTT.

Comments on this clonotype: The junction shows a germline mismatch at one end, possibly a read error. J is TRBJ1-2 and V is TRBV20-1, with 8 bases fitting TRBD1. The CDR3 covers 13 residues. Looked up from germline, CDR1 is DFQATT and CDR2 is SNEGSKA (reference sequence). The chain's CDR3 is CSVRTGGDYGYTF. CDR3 nucleotide sequence: TGCAGTGTTAGAACAGGGGGTGACTATGGCTACACCTTC.

Concerning this clonotype: This may arise from a read error, as a much more abundant clone is one base away. CDR3: CASPRNSYYEQYF. CDR3 DNA: TGTGCCAGCCCTCGCAACAGCTACTACGAGCAGTACTTC. The chain has TRBV6-6 and TRBJ2-7; D remains unclear. Trimming left V 8 bases short and J 3 bases short, with 14 bases between. The germline V gene has CDR1 MNHNY and CDR2 SVGAGI (reference sequence). The CDR3 spans 13 residues.

Turning to this clonotype: It may be a read error: a sequence one base away is much more abundant. The CDR3 reads CASNETSGTYEQYF. CDR3 coding DNA: TGTGCCAGCAACGAGACTAGCGGGACGTACGAGCAGTACTTC. The V gene is TRBV5-6, the J gene TRBJ2-7, with 11 positions matching TRBD2. This CDR3 is built from 14 residues. The V segment lost 6 bases and the J segment 4 bases; nucleotides outside the gene matches: 6. Germline V gives CDR1 SGHDT, CDR2 YYEEEE.

A remark on this clonotype: This may arise from a read error, as a much more abundant clone is one base away. The V call is TRBV12-3 or TRBV12-4, the J call TRBJ2-7; no clear D. CDR3 size: 13 residues. Trimming shortened V by 4 bases and J by 6 bases, and 13 bases separated the two germline ends. Written as DNA, the CDR3 is TGTGCCAGCAGTTCTGATACAATAGCCGAGCAGTACTTC. Its protein product is CASSSDTIAEQYF.

The V gene is TRBV12-3 or TRBV12-4, the J gene TRBJ1-5; 7 bases map to TRBD1. The CDR3 has 14 residues. The CDR3 protein is CTSRFLQGDEPQHF. The CDR3 region has the DNA TGTACTAGCCGTTTTTTGCAGGGGGATGAGCCCCAGCATTTT.

This clonotype was observed a handful of times. This could be a read error, since a much larger clone is one nucleotide away. The chain is built from TRBV4-2 and TRBJ1-1; D not resolved. CDR1 LGHNA and CDR2 YNFKEQ come from the germline V gene. This CDR3 has 13 residues. CDR3 sequence: CASSQERNTEASF. For the CDR3, the DNA is TGTGCCAGCAGCCAAGAACGGAACACTGAAGCTTCCTTT.

About this clonotype: A clone one base away is much larger, so this may be a read error. The chain links TRBV20-1 to TRBJ2-1, with 7 bases fitting TRBD2. Looked up from germline, CDR1 is DFQATT and CDR2 is SNEGSKA (reference sequence). The CDR3 spans 17 residues. J lost 0 bases, V lost 5 bases, and 13 bases had no gene match. The CDR3 spells CSALRPGLRTSYNEQFF. CDR3 nucleotide sequence: TGCAGTGCTTTACGTCCGGGACTACGAACCTCCTACAATGAGCAGTTCTTC.

As concerns this clonotype: A much larger clone lies a single base off, so this may be a read error. CDR3 amino acids: CSARADKASDEQYF. In nucleotides, the CDR3 is TGCAGTGCTAGAGCGGACAAGGCCTCGGACGAGCAGTACTTC. The J gene is TRBJ2-7, the V gene TRBV20-1; perhaps TRBD1 as D (5 bases). The CDR3 sequence is 14 residues long. Germline V lookup: CDR1 DFQATT, CDR2 SNEGSKA (reference sequence). V was trimmed by 1 base and J by 5 bases, leaving 15 bases between them.

Of note for this clonotype: A much larger clone lies one base from this, so it may be a read error. The chain joins TRBV4-2 to TRBJ2-3, with TRBD2 identical over 12 bases. The CDR3 sequence is 17 residues long. V trimming: 3 bases; J trimming: 3 bases; junction bases outside the gene matches: 7. Germline values: CDR1 LGHNA, CDR2 YNFKEQ. The DNA of the CDR3 is TGTGCCAGCAGCCACCCCTCTAGCGGGGGGGGAACAGATACGCAGTATTTT. It yields the protein CASSHPSSGGGTDTQYF.

As to this clonotype: With a much larger clone just one base away, this may be a read error. V gene TRBV29-1 combines with J gene TRBJ1-4; unclear D gene. V gave up 3 bases and J gave up 8 bases, with 16 bases separating them. CDR3 length equals 14 residues. The germline gives CDR1 SQVTM, CDR2 ANQGSEA. CDR3 sequence (DNA): TGCAGCGTTGAGGTCCGGGCGGCCGGGGAAAAACTGTTTTTT. Protein: CSVEVRAAGEKLFF. Based on the CDR3 plus reference TRBV29-1 and TRBJ1-4, the full variable domain is SAVISQKPSRDICQRGTSLTIQCQVDSQVTMMFWYRQQPGQSLTLIATANQGSEATYESGFVIDKFPISRPNLTFSTLTVSNMSPEDSSIYLCSVEVRAAGEKLFFGSGTQLSVL.

This clonotype was counted only a few times. The rearrangement uses TRBV6-6 and TRBJ2-5; possible D gene TRBD1, 5 bases. Germline V gene sequence: CDR1 MNHNY, CDR2 SVGAGI (reference sequence). The germline V and J ends were trimmed by 2 bases and 5 bases, with 9 bases remaining between them. The CDR3 runs to 13 residues. The chain's CDR3 is CASSYNWGETQYF. The CDR3 nucleotides read TGTGCCAGCAGTTACAACTGGGGCGAGACCCAGTACTTC.